This T cell receptor beta chain was identified during a study of cytomegalovirus exposure and HLA in healthy donors. The PCR used 60 Vbeta and 13 Jbeta primers. TCRdb keeps only in-frame clones here, not all; method: immunoSEQ multiplex PCR. Among around 140,000 clones, just under 80% were seen once, and the ten largest hold approximately 1.6%. Sequenced material: PBMCs. The TCR was taken from a woman between 18 and 29 years old in good health and CMV-seronegative.

The CDR3 sequence is CASSRGGSNNEQFF. For the CDR3, the DNA is TGCGCCAGCAGCAGGGGCGGGAGTAACAATGAGCAGTTCTTC. The V gene is TRBV4-1, the J gene TRBJ2-1; 7 bases are shared with TRBD2. The length of the CDR3 is 14 residues. V lost 5 bases and J lost 5; bases outside the gene matches: 6. Germline CDR1 MGHRA, CDR2 YSYEKL.